This TCR beta chain was sequenced in a study of T cell repertoires in cytomegalovirus infection. Findings and limits, study-wide: Clonotypes of TCR beta that were HLA-C-restricted and CMV-specific dominated the ex vivo response. People with CMV and the relevant HLA were identified by cumulative public TCR beta family frequency.

TCRdb used MiXCR to reprocess the reads, holding one entry per CDR3 protein. Counted here are 700,000 to 950,000 distinct CDR3 sequences, 30% to 35% occurring once; the ten biggest clones make up roughly 12%. In the case of this clonotype: What it binds is not known.

The specimen was cultured CD8+ T cells from PBMCs, collected from culture after CMV antigen stimulation. This clonotype originated in a human donor in good health (CMV status not recorded). Some clones in this sample may be carry-over from other donors' samples.

CDR3 amino acids: CAISESRERTGELFF. The CDR3 DNA follows: TGTGCCATCAGTGAGTCTAGGGAGCGCACCGGGGAGCTGTTTTTT. The rearrangement links TRBV10-3 to TRBJ2-2; tentatively, D is TRBD2 (5 bases). Germline CDR1 is ENHRY and CDR2 is SYGVKD. This CDR3 is 15 amino acids long. V was shortened by 0 bases and J by 4 bases, with 9 bases between the two germline ends.